A single TCR beta chain is shown here with its context. Its antigen is undetermined. The investigators split CD4+ cells into a CD45RA+ naive subset and a CD45RA-negative memory subset. This sample stems from a study of shared clonotypes between healthy human individuals. Findings of the study overall: Depth was large, yet rarefaction showed that sorted-subset sequencing was incomplete. Researchers found naive subsets generally carried larger estimated richness than memory subsets.

Clones were sequenced by immunoSEQ multiplex PCR, and TCRdb holds only the in-frame ones, with some missing. The sample includes about 2 million clones, 95% of them seen just once. The J segment lost 3 bases and the V segment lost 6 bases, leaving 7 bases of the junction unmatched. Germline V gene lookup returns CDR1 MNHEY and CDR2 SVGAGI. The CDR3 consists of 14 residues. The TCR was taken from a man younger than 35 in good health. The sequencing sample was made of naive CD4+ T cells sorted from blood. Sample subset: CD45RA+ positively selected. The V and J genes are TRBV6-5 and TRBJ2-7; 8 bases fit TRBD1. The CDR3 region is CASRKGTGLYEQYF. The DNA of the CDR3 is TGTGCCAGCAGAAAGGGGACAGGCCTCTACGAGCAGTACTTC.